The sequence of this T cell receptor (beta chain) was determined in a study of T cell repertoires in cytomegalovirus infection. Germline V CDR1 and CDR2: SGHAT, FQDESV (reference sequence). This CDR3 contains 16 residues. Deletions cut 5 bases from V and 2 bases from J, with 19 bases between. This clonotype turned up a few times. Its antigen is undetermined. MiXCR, run by TCRdb on the reads, gives a single entry per CDR3 protein. The table includes 700,000 to 900,000 distinct CDR3 sequences, about 28% detected once. This sequence originates from a human donor in good health (CMV status not recorded). Some clones in this sample may be carry-over from other donors' samples. V gene TRBV11-1 combines with J gene TRBJ2-7; TRBD2 might be the D (6 bases). The sequences come from cultured CD8+ T cells from PBMCs, collected from culture after CMV antigen stimulation. As DNA, the CDR3 is TGTGCCAGCAGCCCGTCGAATTCGGGGACTGCCTACGAGCAGTACGTC. The encoded protein is CASSPSNSGTAYEQYV.